This T cell receptor (beta chain) was retrieved from a study of shared clonotypes between healthy human individuals. In the case of this clone: Its specificity is unknown.

Study-level findings and limits: Exclusively blood specimens were collected; tissue repertoires likely differ.

Donors, healthy HIV-negative adults, lacked recent acute infections or vaccinations. Every one of the donors was a Caucasian adult that lived in Nashville, Tennessee. Sequenced by immunoSEQ multiplex PCR; TCRdb stores in-frame clones only, minus some. The table lists roughly 1,500,000 clones, approximately 98% of them singletons. V was pared by 5 bases and J by 8 bases, with 7 bases between. The germline CDR1 and CDR2 sequences are DFQATT and SNEGSKA (reference sequence). The CDR3 has 10 amino acids. This sequence was found in a man aged 25-45 years in good health. The chain links TRBV20-1 to TRBJ2-1; D unresolved. Input material: naive CD4+ T cells sorted from blood. The subset: CD45RA+ positively selected. Here the CDR3 reads CSALGHEQFF. In DNA form, the CDR3 reads TGCAGTGCTTTGGGCCATGAGCAGTTCTTC.